This T cell receptor (beta chain) is from a study of identical twins. Study outcomes and limitations: A cross-sectional statistical analysis, not follow-up of the same donors, supported the conclusions.

Note on this clonotype: Its antigen is undetermined. Being one base from a much bigger clone, this may be a read error.

Between the trimmed V and J ends, which lost 4 bases and 2 bases, there was a span of 9 bases. Looked up from germline, CDR1 is WSHSY and CDR2 is SAAADI. The CDR3 is 13 residues long. TCRdb analysed the 5' RACE reads with MiXCR anew, one entry per CDR3 protein. This table has fewer than 800,000 distinct CDR3 sequences, roughly 6.6% appearing once. The data also belong to a second study, concerning yellow fever vaccine responses in identical twins.

Sequencing input: PBMCs. This sequence joins TRBV10-2 and TRBJ2-7, with a weak D call TRBD1 (5 bases). This sequence originates from a woman between 18 and 29 years old in good health. CDR3 sequence: CASSGGQAYEQYV. For the CDR3, the DNA is TGCGCCAGCAGTGGCGGACAAGCCTACGAGCAGTACGTC.